These 17 T cell receptor beta chains were sequenced from one sample in a study of T cell changes during pregnancy in multiple sclerosis. Using immunoSEQ multiplex PCR, the repertoire was profiled, and TCRdb retains in-frame clones only, with some absent. The sample includes about 32,000 clones, roughly 90% of them seen just once. Material: CD4+ T cells from peripheral blood mononuclear cells, obtained after pregnancy. Receptors were obtained from a female donor in good health, enrolled as a control in a pregnancy study.

The chain links TRBV9 to TRBJ2-2; D gene uncertain. V dropped 4 bases and J dropped 1 base, with 5 bases sitting between them. The CDR3 is made up of 13 amino acids. Germline V gives CDR1 SGDLS, CDR2 YYNGEE. CDR3 in amino acids: CASSFQNTGELFF. CDR3 coding DNA: TGTGCCAGCAGCTTTCAGAACACCGGGGAGCTGTTTTTT.

This sequence joins TRBV29-1 and TRBJ1-2; D is perhaps TRBD1 (6 bases). Germline-derived CDR1 and CDR2 are SQVTM and ANQGSEA. The length of the CDR3 is 15 residues. V lost 6 bases and J 5 bases, leaving 22 bases between the germline ends. The CDR3 loop reads CSVRQAPPEIYGYTF. DNA for the CDR3: TGCAGCGTCAGACAGGCGCCGCCCGAAATTTATGGCTACACCTTC.

In nucleotides, the CDR3 is TGTGCCAGCAGCGTAATGGGTTCGAGGTCCTATGGCTACACCTTC. It translates to CASSVMGSRSYGYTF. The chain is built from TRBV9 and TRBJ1-2; D gene ambiguous. Trimming stripped 1 base from V and 4 bases from J, with 14 bases between. This CDR3 has 15 residues. Germline assignment: CDR1 SGDLS and CDR2 YYNGEE. Complete variable domain (other parts from reference TRBV9 and TRBJ1-2): DSGVTQTPKHLITATGQRVTLRCSPRSGDLSVYWYQQSLDQGLQFLIQYYNGEERAKGNILERFSAQQFPDLHSELNLSSLELGDSALYFCASSVMGSRSYGYTFGSGTRLTVV.

The chain employs TRBV18 and TRBJ1-4; 7 positions match TRBD1. Germline CDR1 reads KGHSH; CDR2 reads LQKENI. The CDR3 sequence is 13 residues long. Unmatched junction bases numbered 2, after V lost 3 bases and J lost 7 bases. CDR3 region: CASSPGTVEKLFF. Here the CDR3 DNA reads TGTGCCAGCTCACCGGGGACAGTTGAAAAACTGTTTTTT.

J is TRBJ1-2 and V is TRBV5-6, with 10 bases identical to TRBD1. After removal of 5 bases from V and 6 bases from J, the junction contained 10 bases not matched to a gene. The CDR3 sequence is 15 residues long. Germline CDR1 SGHDT, CDR2 YYEEEE. CDR3 region: CASSSWGTGVHGYTF. Written as DNA, the CDR3 is TGTGCCAGCAGTTCGTGGGGGACAGGGGTCCATGGCTACACCTTC.

This chain links TRBV5-1 with TRBJ1-1; D remains ambiguous. Germline-derived CDR1 and CDR2 are SGHRS and YFSETQ. The CDR3 has 14 residues. Trimming left V 4 bases short and J 1 base short, with 11 bases between. In DNA, the CDR3 is TGCGCCAGCAGCCCCTTAGGAGGGAACACTGAAGCTTTCTTT. It yields the protein CASSPLGGNTEAFF.

The chain carries TRBV4-3 and TRBJ2-1; 11 positions agree with TRBD2. V lost 1 base and J lost 1; bases outside the gene matches: 12. This CDR3 spans 20 amino acids. Per germline, CDR1 LGHNA and CDR2 YSLEER. The CDR3 coding sequence is TGCGCCAGCAGCCAAGCCCCGCTAGCGGGGGGCCAGGGTTCCTACAATGAGCAGTTCTTC. It specifies CASSQAPLAGGQGSYNEQFF.

V usage is TRBV6-1 and J usage is TRBJ1-6; 11 bases map to TRBD1. The CDR3 runs to 18 residues. Unmatched junction bases numbered 6, after V lost 4 bases and J lost 1 base. In germline, CDR1 is MNHNS, CDR2 SASEGT. CDR3 protein: CASSAMGTGGSYNSPLHF. The CDR3 bases are TGTGCCAGCAGTGCCATGGGGACAGGGGGATCCTATAATTCACCCCTCCACTTT.

The CDR3 region is CASSRGLNSGANVLTF. The CDR3 nucleotides read TGTGCCAGCAGCAGGGGTCTTAACTCTGGGGCCAACGTCCTGACTTTC. The J gene is TRBJ2-6, the V gene TRBV25-1; D might be TRBD1 (6 bases). Germline V lookup: CDR1 MGHDK, CDR2 SYGVNS. This CDR3 is built from 16 residues. Trimming left V 6 bases short and J 0 bases short, with 12 bases between.

The chain combines TRBV29-1 with TRBJ2-3; 11 bases fit TRBD1. The CDR3 runs to 15 residues. V shed 8 bases, J shed 6 bases, and the junction held 13 bases outside the gene matches. From germline, CDR1 is SQVTM and CDR2 ANQGSEA. As DNA, the CDR3 is TGCAGCTTAAGATCAGGGACAGGGGGATCCGATACGCAGTATTTT. This gives the protein CSLRSGTGGSDTQYF.

This clone was seen only a few times. The J gene is TRBJ1-5, the V gene TRBV5-1, with D possibly TRBD1 on 6 matching bases. V lost 0 bases and J 2 bases, leaving 6 bases between the germline ends. Germline CDR1 and CDR2: SGHRS and YFSETQ. This CDR3 is built from 14 residues. The CDR3: CASSLEGGNQPQHF. CDR3 sequence (DNA): TGCGCCAGCAGCTTGGAGGGGGGCAATCAGCCCCAGCATTTT.

This clone was picked up one time. The rearrangement uses TRBV19 and TRBJ2-1, with 8 nucleotides matching TRBD1. The germline gives CDR1 LNHDA, CDR2 SQIVND (reference sequence). The ends lost 4 bases at V and 5 bases at J; junction bases unmatched: 4. CDR3 size: 14 residues. CDR3 sequence reads: CASSTRTGHNEQFF. The CDR3 bases are TGTGCCAGTAGTACGCGGACAGGGCACAATGAGCAGTTCTTC.

This chain joins TRBV4-1 and TRBJ2-1; perhaps TRBD2 as D (5 bases). The CDR3 sequence is 15 residues long. Germline loops: CDR1 MGHRA, CDR2 YSYEKL. With 4 bases removed from V and 7 bases from J, the gap between germline ends came to 17 bases. As DNA, the CDR3 is TGCGCCAGCAGCCTTGACTGGACTTTTTCGAATGAGCAGTTCTTC. Translated, it gives CASSLDWTFSNEQFF.

This clone was detected once. This chain's CDR3 is CASSKTGATSSGANVLTF. For the CDR3, the DNA is TGTGCCAGTAGTAAAACAGGGGCCACGAGCTCTGGGGCCAACGTCCTGACTTTC. This sequence joins TRBV19 and TRBJ2-6; 7 bases agree with TRBD1. This CDR3 spans 18 amino acids. Trimming at V came to 4 bases and at J to 0 bases, leaving 9 bases not matched to a gene. Germline V gene data show CDR1 as LNHDA and CDR2 as SQIVND (reference sequence).

This clone appeared a single time. The CDR3 is CASSGRAGNSPLHF. The CDR3 DNA follows: TGTGCCAGCAGTGGCCGGGCGGGTAATTCACCCCTCCACTTT. V is TRBV6-1 and J is TRBJ1-6, with D unresolved. Germline lookup yields CDR1 MNHNS and CDR2 SASEGT. The ends were cut back, 4 bases at V and 6 bases at J, with 10 bases in the middle. This CDR3 is 14 amino acids long.

This clone has just one count. The chain joins TRBV5-1 to TRBJ1-2; D possibly corresponds to TRBD1 (5 bases). Germline V gives CDR1 SGHRS, CDR2 YFSETQ. This CDR3 is built from 15 residues. V lost 3 bases and J 0 bases, leaving 12 bases between the germline ends. The CDR3 loop reads CASSSDSVANYGYTF. DNA for the CDR3: TGCGCCAGCAGCTCCGACAGCGTAGCTAACTATGGCTACACCTTC.

The chain recombines TRBV5-1 with TRBJ1-2; the match to TRBD1 covers 7 bases. CDR3 size: 14 residues. Trimming cost V 4 bases and J 2 bases; bases outside gene matches: 5. CDR1 SGHRS and CDR2 YFSETQ come from the germline V gene. Here the CDR3 reads CASSVGGQNYGYTF. The CDR3 DNA sequence: TGCGCCAGCAGCGTAGGGGGACAGAACTATGGCTACACCTTC.